The T cell receptor (beta chain) described here comes from a study of shared clonotypes between healthy human individuals. V lost 2 bases, J lost 4 bases, and 23 bases lay in between. CDR3 length: 18 residues. The germline V gene has CDR1 MDHEN and CDR2 SYDVKM. All participating donors were Caucasian adults from Nashville, Tennessee. The repertoire was sequenced with immunoSEQ multiplex PCR; TCRdb's copy has only in-frame clones and lacks some. The data show 2 million to 3 million clones, roughly 93% seen once. A remark on this clone: Its antigen is unidentified.

Overall study findings and caveats: A handful of donors showed sharing of approximately 5% of naive CD4 clonotypes. Blood was the sole source, and tissue repertoires probably differ. Estimated richness values were generally larger in naive subsets than in memory subsets.

Sequencing was carried out using naive CD4+ T cells from PBMCs. Specified subset: CD45RA+ positively selected. V gene TRBV28 combines with J gene TRBJ1-2; perhaps TRBD1 as D (6 bases). The origin of this receptor is a man aged 18 to 29 in good health. Some clones in this sample may be carry-over from other donors' samples. The CDR3 loop is CASSLGIIRGARGYGYTF. As DNA, the CDR3 is TGTGCCAGCAGTTTAGGGATAATTAGGGGGGCGCGGGGCTATGGCTACACCTTC.